Presented here are 14 T cell receptor beta chains from one specimen sequenced in a study of regulatory T cells in long-lasting Graves disease. Stated time point: newly diagnosed GD, antithyroid drugs for less than 3 months. Scientists built the TCR library using RNA that was extracted from PBMCs. Through Arm-PCR of CDR3 regions and iRepertoire HTBI primers, TCR beta libraries were built. One entry per CDR3 protein results from TCRdb running MiXCR on the multiplex PCR reads. The sample records around 250,000 distinct CDR3 sequences, under 20% being singletons. These data were also filed under a second study, of T cells in Graves' hyperthyroidism and ophthalmopathy.

The sample here was peripheral blood mononuclear cells (PBMCs), taken at new diagnosis, from a patient treated with antithyroid drugs. These TCRs come from a woman in her thirties with Graves disease.

This clonotype was counted many times. The gene calls are TRBV20-1 and TRBJ2-1; D is possibly TRBD1 or TRBD2 (5 bases each). CDR3 size: 16 residues. V lost 0 bases and J lost 2, with 14 bases in between. From germline, CDR1 is DFQATT and CDR2 SNEGSKA (reference sequence). CDR3 DNA: TGCAGTGCTAGAGATGTTGGGACGTGGACCTACAATGAGCAGTTCTTC. Amino acids: CSARDVGTWTYNEQFF.

This clonotype was seen at least ten times. The chain links TRBV19 to TRBJ2-5; 7 bases agree with TRBD1. Germline assignment: CDR1 LNHDA and CDR2 SQIVND (reference sequence). The J segment lost 4 bases and the V segment lost 5 bases, leaving 7 bases of the junction unmatched. The CDR3 runs to 14 residues. The CDR3 DNA follows: TGTGCCAGTAGTGCCACAGGGGTTGGAGAGACCCAGTACTTC. Its translation: CASSATGVGETQYF.

This clonotype occurred many times. The V and J genes are TRBV12-3 or TRBV12-4 and TRBJ2-5, with 8 positions matching TRBD1. V lost 7 bases and J lost 5; bases outside the gene matches: 18. The CDR3 spans 17 residues. This CDR3 is CASTPRGGTGLMETQYF. For the CDR3, the DNA is TGTGCCAGCACCCCCCGAGGCGGGACAGGTTTGATGGAGACCCAGTACTTC.

A note on this clonotype: A much bigger clone sits one base away, suggesting this may be a read error. The gene calls are TRBV5-1 and TRBJ2-7; unclear D gene. Germline V gene sequence: CDR1 SGHRS, CDR2 YFSETQ. The CDR3 extends over 14 amino acids. V lost 5 bases and J 0 bases, leaving 12 bases between the germline ends. In DNA form, the CDR3 reads TGCGCCAGCAGATGGGCCCTAAGCTCCTACGAGCAGTACTTC. Translating it yields CASRWALSSYEQYF.

The rearrangement joins TRBV11-2 to TRBJ2-2, with D possibly matching TRBD2 (5 bases). Germline V gene sequence: CDR1 SGHAT, CDR2 FQNNGV. The CDR3 covers 12 residues. Trimming took off 5 bases at V and 6 bases at J, with 7 bases between the two ends. CDR3 in amino acids: CASSRGAGELFF. CDR3 nucleotides: TGTGCCAGCAGCCGGGGTGCCGGGGAGCTGTTTTTT.

This clonotype has at least ten counts. The rearrangement links TRBV20-1 to TRBJ1-5; D not certain. This CDR3 has 13 amino acids. From germline, CDR1 is DFQATT and CDR2 SNEGSKA (reference sequence). Trimming took off 6 bases at V and 4 bases at J, with 13 bases between the two ends. CDR3: CSAPWRYNQPQHF. DNA of the CDR3: TGCAGTGCGCCCTGGAGATATAATCAGCCCCAGCATTTT.

The sample holds many counts of this clonotype. V and J are TRBV5-1 and TRBJ1-1; tentative D call: TRBD1 (5 bases). This CDR3 is 13 amino acids long. V was cut by 6 bases and J by 0 bases, with 9 bases left in between. Germline CDR1 is SGHRS and CDR2 is YFSETQ. As DNA, the CDR3 is TGCGCCAGCACCCCGGGGCTGAACACTGAAGCTTTCTTT. It specifies CASTPGLNTEAFF.

This clonotype has a handful of counts. The chain has TRBV6-9 and TRBJ2-6; D not certain. Trimming left V 3 bases short and J 0 bases short, with 9 bases between. Per the germline V gene, CDR1 is MNHGY and CDR2 is SVAAGI. CDR3 length: 16 amino acids. As DNA, the CDR3 is TGTGCCAGCAGTTACAGTCGGCTCTCTGGGGCCAACGTCCTGACTTTC. It specifies CASSYSRLSGANVLTF.

This clonotype was picked up many times. The chain carries TRBV20-1 and TRBJ1-4, with D possibly matching TRBD1 (5 bases). V dropped 0 bases and J dropped 11 bases, with 16 bases sitting between them. The germline CDR1 and CDR2 sequences are DFQATT and SNEGSKA (reference sequence). This CDR3 has 14 residues. The CDR3 loop reads CSARDGRGLEKLFF. DNA of the CDR3: TGCAGTGCTAGAGATGGTAGGGGCTTGGAGAAACTGTTTTTT.

This clonotype has ten or more counts. The V and J genes are TRBV7-6 and TRBJ1-1; D gene uncertain. The germline gives CDR1 SGHVS, CDR2 FNYEAQ. V was clipped by 2 bases and J by 0 bases, with 7 bases between them. The CDR3 sequence is 14 residues long. CDR3 loop: CASSLLDLNTEAFF. CDR3 DNA sequence: TGTGCCAGCAGCTTATTGGATCTGAACACTGAAGCTTTCTTT.

The chain carries TRBV6-5 and TRBJ1-1; possibly TRBD1 for D (5 bases). V lost 2 bases and J 1 base, leaving 17 bases between the germline ends. This CDR3 contains 17 residues. Germline V gene data show CDR1 as MNHEY and CDR2 as SVGAGI. The CDR3 sequence: CASSYGRGPLRNTEAFF. The CDR3 DNA follows: TGTGCCAGCAGTTACGGAAGGGGTCCACTCCGGAACACTGAAGCTTTCTTT.

This clonotype was counted many times. This chain uses TRBV20-1 with TRBJ2-2; D is possibly TRBD1 or TRBD2 (5 bases each). Trimming pared 5 bases from V and 4 bases from J, leaving 14 bases between. Germline values: CDR1 DFQATT, CDR2 SNEGSKA (reference sequence). This CDR3 region has 14 residues. The CDR3 bases are TGCAGTGCTGAGGGACCGATTTCCACCGGGGAGCTGTTTTTT. It yields the protein CSAEGPISTGELFF.

This clonotype occurred many times. This chain uses TRBV6-1 with TRBJ2-1, with a possible D match to TRBD2 (6 bases). The CDR3 is 17 residues long. Germline V gene lookup returns CDR1 MNHNS and CDR2 SASEGT. Trimming shortened V by 5 bases and J by 5 bases, and 22 bases separated the two germline ends. The CDR3 here is CASSTPLYGGDDNEQFF. CDR3 DNA sequence: TGTGCCAGCAGTACCCCGCTTTACGGAGGGGATGACAATGAGCAGTTCTTC.

Ten or more counts support this clonotype. The chain carries TRBV7-9 and TRBJ2-7; D may be TRBD2 (6 bases). This CDR3 contains 12 residues. V was shortened by 2 bases and J by 6 bases, with 8 bases between the two germline ends. Germline CDR1 reads SEHNR; CDR2 reads FQNEAQ (reference sequence). The CDR3 DNA sequence: TGTGCCAGCAGCTTATGGGGGGTCGAGCAGTACTTC. Amino acid sequence: CASSLWGVEQYF.